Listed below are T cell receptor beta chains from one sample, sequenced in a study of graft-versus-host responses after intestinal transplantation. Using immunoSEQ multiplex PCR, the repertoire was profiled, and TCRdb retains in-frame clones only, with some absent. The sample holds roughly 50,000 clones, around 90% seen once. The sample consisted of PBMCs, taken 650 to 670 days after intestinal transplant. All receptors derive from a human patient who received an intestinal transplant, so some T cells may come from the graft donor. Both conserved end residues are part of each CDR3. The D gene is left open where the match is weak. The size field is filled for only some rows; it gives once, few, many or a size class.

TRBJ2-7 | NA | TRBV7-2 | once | TGTGCCAGCAGCCAGACAGGACTCCTGAACTCGTACGAGCAGTACTTC | CASSQTGLLNSYEQYF
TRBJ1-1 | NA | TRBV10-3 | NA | TGTGCCAGCTGTTCGGGGCAGGGGAGTTGGACTGAAGCTTTCTTT | CASCSGQGSWTEAFF
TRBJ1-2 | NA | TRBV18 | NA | TGTGCCAGCTCACCACAAGGGTTATCTAACTATGGCTACACCTTC | CASSPQGLSNYGYTF
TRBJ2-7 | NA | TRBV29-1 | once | TGCAGCGTATACCGGGACGGGTCCTACGAGCAGTACTTC | CSVYRDGSYEQYF
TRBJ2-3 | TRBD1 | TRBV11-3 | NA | TGTGCCAGCATCCGGGACAGGGAATCAGATACGCAGTATTTT | CASIRDRESDTQYF
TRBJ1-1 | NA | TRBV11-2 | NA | TGTGCCAGCAGCCCCTCCCCCGACGCGAACACTGAAGCTTTCTTT | CASSPSPDANTEAFF
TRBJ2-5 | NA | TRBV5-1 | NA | TGCGCCAGCAGCTTGGTGCCGGGGACTCAAGAGACCCAGTACTTC | CASSLVPGTQETQYF
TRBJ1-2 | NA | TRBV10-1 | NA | TGCGCCAGCAGTGAGTCGAAGGTCCCCAGGGCTTCTAACTATGGCTACACCTTC | CASSESKVPRASNYGYTF
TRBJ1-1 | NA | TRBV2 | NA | TGTGCCAGCAGGTCGTTCACAATAGGCACTGAAGCTTTCTTT | CASRSFTIGTEAFF
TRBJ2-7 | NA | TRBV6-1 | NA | TGTGCCAGCAATGAAGGGGTGGCAGACCCCGAGCAGTACTTC | CASNEGVADPEQYF
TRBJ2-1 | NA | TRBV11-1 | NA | TGTGCCAGCAGCTTTCTGGCGGCCAGTCAAATGTACAATGAGCAGTTCTTC | CASSFLAASQMYNEQFF
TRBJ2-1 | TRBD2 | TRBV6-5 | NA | TGTGCCAGCAGCAAGGGACTAGTCCTCAATGAGCAGTTCTTC | CASSKGLVLNEQFF
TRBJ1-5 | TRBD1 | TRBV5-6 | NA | TGTGCCAGCAGCTTGGGAGACAGGGGAGACCAGCCCCAGCATTTT | CASSLGDRGDQPQHF
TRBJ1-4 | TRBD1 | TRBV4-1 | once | TGCGCCAGCAGTCGGGACAGCTTAAATGAAAAACTGTTTTTT | CASSRDSLNEKLFF
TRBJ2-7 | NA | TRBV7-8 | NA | TGTGCCAGCAGCGTAGGGCAGGGCTACGAGCAGTACTTC | CASSVGQGYEQYF
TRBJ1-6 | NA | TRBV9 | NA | TGTGCCAGCAGCGTAGAGACCAGGGGCGGACCCTTCTATAATTCACCCCTCCACTTT | CASSVETRGGPFYNSPLHF
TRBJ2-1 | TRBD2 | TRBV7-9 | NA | TGTGCCAGCGCAAAGACTAGCTCTAACGGTGAGCAGTTCTTC | CASAKTSSNGEQFF
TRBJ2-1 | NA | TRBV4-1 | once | TGCGCCAGCAGCCGTTCCGGTGGGCTCTACAATGAGCAGTTCTTC | CASSRSGGLYNEQFF
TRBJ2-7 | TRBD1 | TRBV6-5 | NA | TGTGCCACCGCTCCGGGACAGAACTACGAGCAGTACTTC | CATAPGQNYEQYF
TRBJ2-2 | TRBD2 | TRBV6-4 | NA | TGTGCCAGCAGTGAACGGGGGGACACCGGGGAGCTGTTTTTT | CASSERGDTGELFF
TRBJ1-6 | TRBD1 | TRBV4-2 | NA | TGTGCCAGCAGCCATCCCGGGACAGCGCCTTCACCCCTCCACTTT | CASSHPGTAPSPLHF
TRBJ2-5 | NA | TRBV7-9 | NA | TGTGCCAGCAGCTTAGTTACGGAGACCCAGTACTTC | CASSLVTETQYF
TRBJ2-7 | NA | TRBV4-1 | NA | TGCGCCAGCAGCCAAGAGGAGGGGGGGATCCCCTACGAGCAGTACTTC | CASSQEEGGIPYEQYF
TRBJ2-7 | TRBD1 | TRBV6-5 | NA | TGTGCCAGCAGTTACTCCTACAGGGGTGTCAACGAGCAGTACTTC | CASSYSYRGVNEQYF
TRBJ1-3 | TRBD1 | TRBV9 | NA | TGTGCCAGCAGCGAACGACAGGGAAGGGGAAACACCATATATTTT | CASSERQGRGNTIYF
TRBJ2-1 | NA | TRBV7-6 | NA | TGTGCCAGCAGCTCCGGACGAGAAGAGCAGTTCTTC | CASSSGREEQFF
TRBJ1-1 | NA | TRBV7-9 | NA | TGTGCCAGCAGCCTTAGTCTCGGTCCTAACACTGAAGCTTTCTTT | CASSLSLGPNTEAFF
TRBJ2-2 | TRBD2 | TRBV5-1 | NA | TGCGCCAGCAGCTTGCGAGGACTAGCGGGGGGGCCGAACACCGGGGAGCTGTTTTTT | CASSLRGLAGGPNTGELFF